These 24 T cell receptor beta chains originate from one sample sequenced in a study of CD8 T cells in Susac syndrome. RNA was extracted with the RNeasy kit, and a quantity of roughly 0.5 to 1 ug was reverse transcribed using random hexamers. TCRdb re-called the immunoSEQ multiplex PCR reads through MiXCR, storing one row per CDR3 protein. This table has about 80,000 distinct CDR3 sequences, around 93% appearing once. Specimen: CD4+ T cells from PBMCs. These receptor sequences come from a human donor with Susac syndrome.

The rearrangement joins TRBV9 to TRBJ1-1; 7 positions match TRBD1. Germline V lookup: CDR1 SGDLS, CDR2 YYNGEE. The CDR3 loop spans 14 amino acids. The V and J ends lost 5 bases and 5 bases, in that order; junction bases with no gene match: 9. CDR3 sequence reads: CASRTIAGGTEAFF. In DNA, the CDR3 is TGTGCCAGCAGGACCATTGCAGGGGGGACTGAAGCTTTCTTT.

The CDR3 DNA reads as TGTGCCAGCTCACCGAATATAGGGAGTCGGGTGGAGCAGTACTTC. Protein: CASSPNIGSRVEQYF. The chain uses TRBV18 and TRBJ2-7; D possibly corresponds to TRBD2 (5 bases). This CDR3 comprises 15 residues. Germline loops: CDR1 KGHSH, CDR2 LQKENI. V dropped 3 bases and J dropped 7 bases, with 19 bases sitting between them.

CDR3 amino acids: CASSPPGGEAFF. Written as DNA, the CDR3 is TGTGCCAGCAGCCCCCCGGGAGGGGAAGCTTTCTTT. This chain connects TRBV4-2 to TRBJ1-1; D uncertain. The CDR3 spans 12 residues. V shed 4 bases and J shed 8 bases, with 11 bases lying between them. Germline lookup yields CDR1 LGHNA and CDR2 YNFKEQ.

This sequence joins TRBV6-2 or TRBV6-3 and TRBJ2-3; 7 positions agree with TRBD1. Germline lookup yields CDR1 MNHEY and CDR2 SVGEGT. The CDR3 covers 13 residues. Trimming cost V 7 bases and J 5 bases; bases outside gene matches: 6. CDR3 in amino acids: CASNDRVGDTQYF. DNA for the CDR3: TGTGCCAGCAACGACAGGGTCGGAGATACGCAGTATTTT.

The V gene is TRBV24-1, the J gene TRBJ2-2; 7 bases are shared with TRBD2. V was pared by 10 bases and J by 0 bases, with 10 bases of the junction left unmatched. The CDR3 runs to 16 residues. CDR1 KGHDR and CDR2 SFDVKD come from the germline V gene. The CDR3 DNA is TGTGCCACGGCTTCACCCACTAGCGCGAACACCGGGGAGCTGTTTTTT. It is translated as CATASPTSANTGELFF.

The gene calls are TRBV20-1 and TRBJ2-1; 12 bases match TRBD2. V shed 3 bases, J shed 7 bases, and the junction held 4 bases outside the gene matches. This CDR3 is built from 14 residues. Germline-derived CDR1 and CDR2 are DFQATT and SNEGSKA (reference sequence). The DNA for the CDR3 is TGCAGTGCTAGGACTAGCGGGGGATTAAATGAGCAGTTCTTC. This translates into CSARTSGGLNEQFF.

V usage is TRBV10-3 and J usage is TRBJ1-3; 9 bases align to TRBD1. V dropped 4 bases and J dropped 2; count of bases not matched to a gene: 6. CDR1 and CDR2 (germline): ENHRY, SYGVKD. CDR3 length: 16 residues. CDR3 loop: CAISARTGATGNTIYF. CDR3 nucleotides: TGTGCCATCAGTGCACGGACAGGGGCTACTGGAAACACCATATATTTT.

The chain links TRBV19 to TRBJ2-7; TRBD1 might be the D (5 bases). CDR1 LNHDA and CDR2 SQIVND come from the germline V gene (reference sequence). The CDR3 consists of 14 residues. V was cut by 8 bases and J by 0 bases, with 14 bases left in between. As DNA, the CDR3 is TGTGCCAGTGGTAGGACAACCCCCTCCTACGAGCAGTACTTC. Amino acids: CASGRTTPSYEQYF.

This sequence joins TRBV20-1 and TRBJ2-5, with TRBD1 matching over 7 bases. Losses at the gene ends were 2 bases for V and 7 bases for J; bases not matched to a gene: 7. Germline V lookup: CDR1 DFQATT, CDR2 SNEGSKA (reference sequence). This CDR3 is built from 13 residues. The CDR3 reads CSARRDSLATQYF. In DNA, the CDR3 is TGCAGTGCTAGACGGGACAGTTTAGCGACCCAGTACTTC.

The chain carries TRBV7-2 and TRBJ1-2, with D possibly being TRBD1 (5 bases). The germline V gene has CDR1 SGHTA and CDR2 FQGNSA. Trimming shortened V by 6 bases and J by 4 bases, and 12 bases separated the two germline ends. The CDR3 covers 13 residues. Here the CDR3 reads CASRSTRGYGYTF. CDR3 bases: TGTGCCAGCAGATCGACAAGGGGCTATGGCTACACCTTC.

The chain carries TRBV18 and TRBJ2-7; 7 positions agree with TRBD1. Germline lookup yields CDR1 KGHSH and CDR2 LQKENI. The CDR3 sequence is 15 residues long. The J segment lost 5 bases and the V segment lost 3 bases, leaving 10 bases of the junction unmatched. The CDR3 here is CASSPDGTASHEQYF. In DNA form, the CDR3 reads TGTGCCAGCTCACCGGACGGGACAGCGAGCCACGAGCAGTACTTC. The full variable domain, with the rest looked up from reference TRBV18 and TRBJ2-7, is NAGVMQNPRHLVRRRGQEARLRCSPMKGHSHVYWYRQLPEEGLKFMVYLQKENIIDESGMPKERFSAEFPKEGPSILRIQQVVRGDSAAYFCASSPDGTASHEQYFGPGTRLTVT.

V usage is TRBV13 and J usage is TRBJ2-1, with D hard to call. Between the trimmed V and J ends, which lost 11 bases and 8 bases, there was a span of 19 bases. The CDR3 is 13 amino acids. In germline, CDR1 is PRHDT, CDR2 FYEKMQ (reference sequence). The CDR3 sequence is CASGFRVTDEQFF. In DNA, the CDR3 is TGTGCCTCGGGTTTTCGGGTCACGGATGAGCAGTTCTTC.

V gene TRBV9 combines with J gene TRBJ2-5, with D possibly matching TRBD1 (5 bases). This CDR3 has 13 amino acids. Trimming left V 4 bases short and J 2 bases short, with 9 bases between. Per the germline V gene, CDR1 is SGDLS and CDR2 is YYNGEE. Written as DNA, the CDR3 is TGTGCCAGCAGCCCGACAGTTCAAGAGACCCAGTACTTC. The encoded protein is CASSPTVQETQYF.

CDR3 in DNA: TGTGCCAGCCTCCGGGGGGGACGGGCAAATTCACCCCTCCACTTT. Amino acids: CASLRGGRANSPLHF. V usage is TRBV2 and J usage is TRBJ1-6; D possibly corresponds to TRBD1 (5 bases). The CDR3 extends over 15 amino acids. Per the germline V gene, CDR1 is SNHLY and CDR2 is FYNNEI. Trimming pared 8 bases from V and 7 bases from J, leaving 18 bases between.

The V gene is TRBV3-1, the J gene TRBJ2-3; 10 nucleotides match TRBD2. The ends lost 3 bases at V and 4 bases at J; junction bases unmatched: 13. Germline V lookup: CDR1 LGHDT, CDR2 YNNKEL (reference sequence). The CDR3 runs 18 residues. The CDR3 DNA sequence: TGTGCCAGCAGCCATCACATCCTTAGCGGGAGGAGGGCAGATACGCAGTATTTT. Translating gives CASSHHILSGRRADTQYF.

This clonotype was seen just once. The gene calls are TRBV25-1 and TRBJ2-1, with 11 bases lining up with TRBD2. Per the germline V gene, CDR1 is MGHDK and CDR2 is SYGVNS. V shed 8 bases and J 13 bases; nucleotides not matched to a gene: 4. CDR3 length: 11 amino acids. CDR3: CASRLAGGQFF. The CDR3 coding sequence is TGTGCCAGCCGGCTAGCGGGAGGCCAGTTCTTC.

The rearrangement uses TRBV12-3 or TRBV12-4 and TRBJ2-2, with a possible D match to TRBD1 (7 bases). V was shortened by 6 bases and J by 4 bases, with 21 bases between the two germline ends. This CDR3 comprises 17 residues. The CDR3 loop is CASRRQGWDLSTGELFF. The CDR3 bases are TGTGCCAGCAGAAGACAGGGTTGGGACTTATCCACCGGGGAGCTGTTTTTT.

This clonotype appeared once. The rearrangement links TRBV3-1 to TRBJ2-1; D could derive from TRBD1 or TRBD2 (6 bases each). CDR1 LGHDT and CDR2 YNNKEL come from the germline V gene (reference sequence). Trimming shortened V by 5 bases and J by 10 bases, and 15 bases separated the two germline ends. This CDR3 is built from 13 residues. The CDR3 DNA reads TGTGCCAGCAGCGCCTCTAGGGGGAGGGAGCAGTTCTTC. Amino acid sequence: CASSASRGREQFF.

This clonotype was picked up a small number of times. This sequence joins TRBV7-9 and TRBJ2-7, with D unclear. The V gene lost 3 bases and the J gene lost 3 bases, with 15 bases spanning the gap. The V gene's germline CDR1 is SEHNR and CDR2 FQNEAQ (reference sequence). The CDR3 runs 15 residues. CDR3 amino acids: CASSLFWSELYEQYF. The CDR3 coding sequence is TGTGCCAGCAGCTTGTTTTGGTCAGAGCTCTACGAGCAGTACTTC.

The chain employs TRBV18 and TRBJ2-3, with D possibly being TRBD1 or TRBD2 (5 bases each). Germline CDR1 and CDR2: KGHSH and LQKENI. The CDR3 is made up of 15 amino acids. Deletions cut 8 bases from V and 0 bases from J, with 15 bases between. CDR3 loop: CASPSRGGSTDTQYF. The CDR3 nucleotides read TGTGCCAGCCCGAGCCGGGGCGGAAGCACAGATACGCAGTATTTT.

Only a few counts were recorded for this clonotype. The CDR3 spells CASSPAGEGYEQYF. CDR3 DNA sequence: TGCGCCAGCAGCCCAGCAGGAGAAGGGTACGAGCAGTACTTC. The chain joins TRBV5-1 to TRBJ2-7; no clear D. Germline V gene sequence: CDR1 SGHRS, CDR2 YFSETQ. The CDR3 contains 14 residues. Between the trimmed V and J ends, which lost 4 bases and 4 bases, there was a span of 15 bases.

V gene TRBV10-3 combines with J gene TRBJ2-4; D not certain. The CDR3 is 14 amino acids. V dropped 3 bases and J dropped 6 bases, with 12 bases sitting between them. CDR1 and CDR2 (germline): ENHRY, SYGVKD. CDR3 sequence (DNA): TGTGCCATCAGTGAAGCAGGTTCAGGAAACATTCAGTACTTC. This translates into CAISEAGSGNIQYF.

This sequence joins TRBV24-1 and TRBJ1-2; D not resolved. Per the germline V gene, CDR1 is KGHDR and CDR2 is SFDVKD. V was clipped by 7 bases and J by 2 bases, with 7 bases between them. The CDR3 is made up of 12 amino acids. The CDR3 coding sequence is TGTGCCACCAGGGACTTCAACTATGGCTACACCTTC. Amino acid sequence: CATRDFNYGYTF.

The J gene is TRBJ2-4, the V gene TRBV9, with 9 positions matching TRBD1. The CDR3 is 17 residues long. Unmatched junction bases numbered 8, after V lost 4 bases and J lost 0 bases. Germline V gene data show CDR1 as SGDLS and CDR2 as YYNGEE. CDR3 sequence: CASSLDDRGTAKNIQYF. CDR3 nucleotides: TGTGCCAGCAGCCTAGACGACAGGGGGACAGCCAAAAACATTCAGTACTTC.